One sample yielded the 14 T cell receptor beta chains listed below, sequenced in a study of early T cells in non-severe SARS-CoV-2 infection. Using its own MiXCR run on the 5' RACE reads, TCRdb lists one record per CDR3 protein. The sample contains approximately 37,000 distinct CDR3 sequences, about 4.9% of which appear only once. Sample: whole blood. The receptor set was obtained from an adult who was a healthcare worker with PCR-confirmed SARS-CoV-2 infection or an uninfected control (not recorded which).

This clonotype was counted a few times. The V and J genes are TRBV20-1 and TRBJ2-5; 13 nucleotides agree with TRBD2. The germline V gene encodes CDR1 DFQATT and CDR2 SNEGSKA (reference sequence). After removal of 2 bases from V and 5 bases from J, the junction contained 5 bases not matched to a gene. CDR3 length: 15 residues. This chain's CDR3 is CSARPRTSGGETQYF. The CDR3 DNA sequence: TGCAGTGCTAGACCCCGGACTAGCGGGGGTGAGACCCAGTACTTC.

This clonotype is labeled as medium-sized. The gene calls are TRBV29-1 and TRBJ1-1; 8 bases are a match to TRBD1. J was trimmed by 7 bases and V by 0 bases; bases with no gene match: 4. Germline V CDR1 and CDR2: SQVTM, ANQGSEA. The CDR3 runs 13 residues. The CDR3 nucleotides read TGCAGCGTTGAAGAGGACAGGGCGATTGAAGCTTTCTTT. Encoded protein: CSVEEDRAIEAFF.

This clonotype was seen ten or more times. The rearrangement links TRBV10-3 to TRBJ1-2; 7 nucleotides agree with TRBD1. Germline V CDR1 and CDR2: ENHRY, SYGVKD. With 5 bases clipped from V and 7 bases from J, the junction kept 10 bases outside the gene matches. The CDR3 length is 14 residues. The CDR3 reads CAISRRQGLSGYTF. CDR3 bases: TGTGCCATCAGTAGGAGACAGGGTTTGAGTGGCTACACCTTC.

The sample holds many counts of this clonotype. This chain's CDR3 is CASSDRGRMGTEAFF. As DNA, the CDR3 is TGTGCCAGCAGTGACAGGGGAAGAATGGGCACTGAAGCTTTCTTT. The chain combines TRBV6-6 with TRBJ1-1; 8 nucleotides match TRBD1. The CDR3 length is 15 residues. V lost 5 bases and J lost 4; bases outside the gene matches: 9. The germline V gene has CDR1 MNHNY and CDR2 SVGAGI (reference sequence).

This clonotype was picked up many times. In DNA form, the CDR3 reads TGTGCCAGCAGTGACAGGGGTGACACCGGGGAGCTGTTTTTT. It yields the protein CASSDRGDTGELFF. The chain uses TRBV25-1 and TRBJ2-2; TRBD1 is a possible D gene (6 bases). CDR3 length: 14 residues. The V and J ends lost 3 bases and 3 bases respectively, with 8 bases between them. Germline values: CDR1 MGHDK, CDR2 SYGVNS. Using reference TRBV25-1 and TRBJ2-2 for the parts outside the CDR3, the full variable domain is EADIYQTPRYLVIGTGKKITLECSQTMGHDKMYWYQQDPGMELHLIHYSYGVNSTEKGDLSSESTVSRIRTEHFPLTLESARPSHTSQYLCASSDRGDTGELFFGEGSRLTVL.

This clonotype was seen ten or more times. The rearrangement joins TRBV2 to TRBJ1-2; 7 bases fit TRBD1. CDR1 and CDR2 from the germline V gene are SNHLY and FYNNEI. This CDR3 region has 12 residues. Trimming removed 6 bases from V and 4 bases from J; junction bases left unmatched: 2. The chain's CDR3 is CASRRDSYGYTF. CDR3 coding DNA: TGTGCCAGCAGGCGGGACAGCTATGGCTACACCTTC. Combining the CDR3 with reference TRBV2 and TRBJ1-2 gives the whole variable domain EPEVTQTPSHQVTQMGQEVILRCVPISNHLYFYWYRQILGQKVEFLVSFYNNEISEKSEIFDDQFSVERPDGSNFTLKIRSTKLEDSAMYFCASRRDSYGYTFGSGTRLTVV.

The table lists this clonotype with many counts. The chain uses TRBV6-5 and TRBJ1-3; TRBD1 agrees at 7 bases. The CDR3 runs to 16 residues. In germline, CDR1 is MNHEY, CDR2 SVGAGI. V gave up 0 bases and J gave up 3 bases; unmatched junction bases: 5. The CDR3, as DNA: TGTGCCAGCAGTTACTCGACAGGGTCTTTTGGAAACACCATATATTTT. This codes for CASSYSTGSFGNTIYF.

This clonotype showed up just a few times. The chain employs TRBV20-1 and TRBJ1-5, with no clear D. Germline CDR1 DFQATT, CDR2 SNEGSKA (reference sequence). The CDR3 loop spans 13 amino acids. The germline V and J ends were trimmed by 4 bases and 3 bases, with 10 bases remaining between them. This CDR3 is CSATASFNQPQHF. CDR3 in DNA: TGCAGTGCTACAGCGAGCTTCAATCAGCCCCAGCATTTT.

The chain's CDR3 is CASSPGQKNNQPQHF. DNA for the CDR3: TGTGCCAGCAGTCCGGGACAGAAAAACAATCAGCCCCAGCATTTT. The J gene is TRBJ1-5, the V gene TRBV27; TRBD1 aligns across 7 bases. Unmatched junction bases numbered 7, after V lost 5 bases and J lost 3 bases. In germline, CDR1 is MNHEY, CDR2 SMNVEV (reference sequence). This CDR3 is 15 amino acids long.

This clonotype has a handful of counts. The chain's CDR3 is CASSFSPGELFF. The DNA of the CDR3 is TGTGCCAGCAGTTTTAGCCCCGGGGAGCTGTTTTTT. The chain uses TRBV6-2 or TRBV6-3 and TRBJ2-2, with D uncertain. The CDR3 runs 12 residues. Trimming removed 4 bases from V and 6 bases from J, with 6 bases in between. CDR1 is MNHEY, CDR2 SVGEGT, per germline.

This clonotype was counted many times. The chain couples TRBV11-2 to TRBJ2-1; 16 bases are a match to TRBD2. J was trimmed by 2 bases and V by 4 bases; bases with no gene match: 5. The germline V gene has CDR1 SGHAT and CDR2 FQNNGV. The CDR3 runs to 18 residues. The CDR3 reads CASSSGTSGGATYNEQFF. In nucleotides, the CDR3 is TGTGCCAGCAGCTCCGGGACTAGCGGGGGGGCCACCTACAATGAGCAGTTCTTC.

Details on this clonotype: This may come from a read error, since a much larger clone is one base off. V and J are TRBV7-8 and TRBJ2-3; no clear D gene. Looked up from germline, CDR1 is SGHVS and CDR2 is FQNEAQ. V shed 5 bases and J shed 2 bases, with 11 bases lying between them. The CDR3 runs 14 residues. CDR3 protein: CASSPGSYTDTQYF. CDR3 DNA: TGTGCCAGCAGCCCCGGGTCGTACACAGATACGCAGTATTTT.

This clonotype showed up many times. The V and J genes are TRBV20-1 and TRBJ2-5; the match to TRBD2 covers 12 bases. The V and J ends lost 5 bases and 1 base, in that order; junction bases with no gene match: 5. Germline CDR1 DFQATT, CDR2 SNEGSKA (reference sequence). The CDR3 is 15 residues long. The CDR3 DNA is TGCAGTGCTCTACTAGCGGGAGGCCCCCAAGAGACCCAGTACTTC. This translates into CSALLAGGPQETQYF.

This clonotype was recorded a few times. The V call is TRBV6-1, the J call TRBJ1-1; no clear D gene. The CDR3 covers 14 residues. Per germline, CDR1 MNHNS and CDR2 SASEGT. V dropped 2 bases and J dropped 0 bases, with 7 bases sitting between them. CDR3 in DNA: TGTGCCAGCAGTGAACCCAGGATGAACACTGAAGCTTTCTTT. Its protein is CASSEPRMNTEAFF.